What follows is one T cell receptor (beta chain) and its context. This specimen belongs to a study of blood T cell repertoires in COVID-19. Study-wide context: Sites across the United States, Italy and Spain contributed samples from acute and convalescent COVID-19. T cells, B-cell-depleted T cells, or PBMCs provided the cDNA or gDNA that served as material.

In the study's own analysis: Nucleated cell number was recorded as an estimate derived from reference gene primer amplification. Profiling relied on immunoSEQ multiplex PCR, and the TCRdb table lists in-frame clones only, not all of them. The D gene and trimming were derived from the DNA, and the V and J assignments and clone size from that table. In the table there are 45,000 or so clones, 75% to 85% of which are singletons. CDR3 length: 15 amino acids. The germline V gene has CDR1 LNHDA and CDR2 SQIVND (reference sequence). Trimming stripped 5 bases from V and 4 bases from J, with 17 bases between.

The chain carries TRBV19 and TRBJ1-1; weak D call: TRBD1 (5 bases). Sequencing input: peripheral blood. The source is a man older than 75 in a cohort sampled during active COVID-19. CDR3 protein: CASSPPAGGGTEAFF. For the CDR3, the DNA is TGTGCCAGTAGTCCCCCGGCCGGGGGTGGCACTGAAGCTTTCTTT.